Below are 24 T cell receptor beta chains sequenced from a single sample in a study of regulatory T cells in long-lasting Graves disease. Time point described: persistent/refractory GD, antithyroid drugs over 5 years with positive TRAb. The TCR library was made from RNA that had been extracted from PBMCs in TRIzol. Arm-PCR of CDR3 regions and iRepertoire HTBI primers were the basis on which TCR beta libraries were built. TCRdb fed the multiplex PCR reads into MiXCR, producing one record per CDR3 protein. The sample consists of about 290,000 distinct CDR3 sequences, around 20% of them appearing once. Sequenced here: peripheral blood mononuclear cells (PBMCs), sampled when the disease was refractory, from a patient treated with antithyroid drugs. Source of these receptors: a female donor with Graves disease.

This clonotype was observed many times. This chain links TRBV28 with TRBJ1-5, with D possibly being TRBD1 (5 bases). The CDR3 loop spans 16 amino acids. Germline assignment: CDR1 MDHEN and CDR2 SYDVKM. Trimming cost V 10 bases and J 0 bases, with 19 bases left between them. This CDR3 is CATRDPLEVSNQPQHF. CDR3 DNA: TGTGCCACCCGGGACCCCCTTGAGGTTAGCAATCAGCCCCAGCATTTT.

The V and J genes are TRBV7-9 and TRBJ1-1, with 8 bases that match TRBD1. V lost 11 bases and J lost 4; bases outside the gene matches: 15. Germline CDR1 SEHNR, CDR2 FQNEAQ (reference sequence). The CDR3 sequence is 15 residues long. CDR3 in DNA: TGTGCCGCACAGGACAGGGACAAAAGGGGCACTGAAGCTTTCTTT. It translates to CAAQDRDKRGTEAFF. Together with reference TRBV7-9 and TRBJ1-1, the CDR3 gives the full variable domain: DTGVSQNPRHKITKRGQNVTFRCDPISEHNRLYWYRQTLGQGPEFLTYFQNEAQLEKSRLLSDRFSAERPKGSFSTLEIQRTEQGDSAMYLCAAQDRDKRGTEAFFGQGTRLTVV.

This clonotype came up many times. The chain carries TRBV6-1 and TRBJ2-6, with unresolved D. The V end lost 6 bases, the J end lost 1 base, and 4 bases lay between the germline ends. The germline V gene encodes CDR1 MNHNS and CDR2 SASEGT. The CDR3 covers 13 residues. CDR3 in amino acids: CASRKSGANVLTF. CDR3 DNA sequence: TGTGCCAGCAGGAAGTCTGGGGCCAACGTCCTGACTTTC.

In its sample, this clonotype was seen many times. This rearrangement joins TRBV6-1 to TRBJ1-5; D is unclear. The CDR3 loop spans 14 amino acids. V was pared by 11 bases and J by 3 bases, with 17 bases between. The germline CDR1 and CDR2 sequences are MNHNS and SASEGT. CDR3 DNA: TGTGCCGTCGCGGCATCAGTCTACAATCAGCCCCAGCATTTT. Translated, it gives CAVAASVYNQPQHF.

The chain couples TRBV14 to TRBJ2-7; 12 bases line up with TRBD2. CDR3 length equals 18 residues. Trimming took 4 bases from V and 7 from J; bases not matched to a gene: 17. The germline V gene has CDR1 SGHDN and CDR2 FVKESK. The CDR3 protein is CASSPRLAGALPLGEQYF. The CDR3 nucleotides read TGTGCCAGCAGCCCACGACTAGCGGGAGCACTCCCTCTGGGGGAGCAGTACTTC. The full variable domain, in which reference TRBV14 and TRBJ2-7 provide the parts outside the CDR3, is EAGVTQFPSHSVIEKGQTVTLRCDPISGHDNLYWYRRVMGKEIKFLLHFVKESKQDESGMPNNRFLAERTGGTYSTLKVQPAELEDSGVYFCASSPRLAGALPLGEQYFGPGTRLTVT.

V and J are TRBV7-2 and TRBJ1-4; 12 bases are a match to TRBD1. The J segment lost 10 bases and the V segment lost 0 bases, leaving 3 bases of the junction unmatched. Germline loops: CDR1 SGHTA, CDR2 FQGNSA. The CDR3 has 15 amino acids. The CDR3 DNA reads TGTGCCAGCAGCTTAGCGGGACAGGGGGCGGGAAAACTGTTTTTT. Protein product: CASSLAGQGAGKLFF.

The DNA of the CDR3 is TGTGCCAGCGCCGGGACTAGCGGTGACGAGCAGTACTTC. Translated: CASAGTSGDEQYF. The chain employs TRBV19 and TRBJ2-7; TRBD2 matches 11 bases. The CDR3 consists of 13 residues. V shed 9 bases and J 5 bases; nucleotides not matched to a gene: 6. The germline V gene has CDR1 LNHDA and CDR2 SQIVND (reference sequence).

This clonotype was seen at least ten times. The J gene is TRBJ1-5, the V gene TRBV7-2; the D is unclear. Deletions cut 5 bases from V and 5 bases from J, with 10 bases between. The germline gives CDR1 SGHTA, CDR2 FQGNSA. The CDR3 covers 13 residues. The CDR3 sequence: CASSAAADQPQHF. The CDR3 DNA is TGTGCCAGCAGCGCGGCGGCGGATCAGCCCCAGCATTTT.

Worth noting for this clonotype: A read error is likely here: a far larger clone is one base away. The chain joins TRBV7-2 to TRBJ1-2; no firm D call. Germline V gene sequence: CDR1 SGHTA, CDR2 FQGNSA. The CDR3 covers 13 residues. CDR3 sequence: CASSLQLNYGHTF. The CDR3 DNA reads as TGTGCCAGCAGTTTACAGCTAAACTATGGCCACACCTTC.

The rearrangement uses TRBV12-3 or TRBV12-4 and TRBJ1-4, with a tentative D call TRBD1 (5 bases). Trimming shortened V by 2 bases and J by 8 bases, and 9 bases separated the two germline ends. The CDR3 has 13 residues. The CDR3 coding sequence is TGTGCCAGCAGTTTACCAGGGTGGGAAAAACTGTTTTTT. As protein: CASSLPGWEKLFF.

This clonotype was detected many times. The chain carries TRBV15 and TRBJ2-5; the D is unclear. The CDR3 totals 15 residues. Germline lookup yields CDR1 LNHNV and CDR2 YYDKDF (reference sequence). V lost 5 bases and J lost 0, with 13 bases in between. CDR3 in amino acids: CATSPRLADQETQYF. The CDR3 DNA is TGTGCCACCAGCCCCCGTCTGGCAGACCAAGAGACCCAGTACTTC. Together with reference TRBV15 and TRBJ2-5, the CDR3 gives the full variable domain: DAMVIQNPRYQVTQFGKPVTLSCSQTLNHNVMYWYQQKSSQAPKLLFHYYDKDFNNEADTPDNFQSRRPNTSFCFLDIRSPGLGDTAMYLCATSPRLADQETQYFGPGTRLLVL.

This clonotype was found many times. The chain couples TRBV28 to TRBJ2-4; no clear D. The CDR3 extends over 15 amino acids. Trimming left V 4 bases short and J 0 bases short, with 10 bases between. CDR1 and CDR2 (germline): MDHEN, SYDVKM. The DNA of the CDR3 is TGTGCCAGCAGTTCACCTGTTCTAGCCAAAAACATTCAGTACTTC. The encoded protein is CASSSPVLAKNIQYF. The whole variable domain, remainder taken from reference TRBV28 and TRBJ2-4, is DVKVTQSSRYLVKRTGEKVFLECVQDMDHENMFWYRQDPGLGLRLIYFSYDVKMKEKGDIPEGYSVSREKKERFSLILESASTNQTSMYLCASSSPVLAKNIQYFGAGTRLSVL.

The chain carries TRBV6-1 and TRBJ2-5, with a weak D call TRBD1 (5 bases). This CDR3 is 16 amino acids long. Looked up from germline, CDR1 is MNHNS and CDR2 is SASEGT. V was pared by 6 bases and J by 5 bases, with 22 bases between. CDR3 sequence (DNA): TGTGCCAGCAGCCAACCCTCGGCAGGGTTGTTGGAGACCCAGTACTTC. Encoded protein: CASSQPSAGLLETQYF.

This clonotype came up many times. The V call is TRBV11-2, the J call TRBJ2-5, with 8 nucleotides matching TRBD2. Germline V gene data show CDR1 as SGHAT and CDR2 as FQNNGV. Trimming removed 2 bases from V and 7 bases from J; junction bases left unmatched: 9. The CDR3 contains 15 residues. For the CDR3, the DNA is TGTGCCAGCAGCTTAACTAGCGGTCCACGAGGGACCCAGTACTTC. Amino acids: CASSLTSGPRGTQYF.

The V call is TRBV28, the J call TRBJ1-4; D gene ambiguous. Between the trimmed V and J ends, which lost 3 bases and 0 bases, there was a span of 5 bases. Germline-derived CDR1 and CDR2 are MDHEN and SYDVKM. The CDR3 has 14 residues. The CDR3 DNA reads as TGTGCCAGCAGTTTCCCCCCAACTAATGAAAAACTGTTTTTT. Amino acid sequence: CASSFPPTNEKLFF.

J is TRBJ1-5 and V is TRBV27; D call uncertain. Germline CDR1 is MNHEY and CDR2 is SMNVEV (reference sequence). V was pared by 1 base and J by 4 bases, with 11 bases between. The CDR3 length is 15 residues. The CDR3 DNA is TGTGCCAGCAGTTTATTTGCGGGGATGAATCAGCCCCAGCATTTT. Translating gives CASSLFAGMNQPQHF.

This clonotype has a count of ten or more. This rearrangement joins TRBV29-1 to TRBJ2-5; D may be TRBD1 (6 bases). Trimming took off 1 base at V and 4 bases at J, with 19 bases between the two ends. This CDR3 is 16 amino acids long. Looked up from germline, CDR1 is SQVTM and CDR2 is ANQGSEA. This CDR3 is CSVEAQGQFIGETQYF. As DNA, the CDR3 is TGCAGCGTTGAAGCCCAAGGACAGTTCATAGGAGAGACCCAGTACTTC.

V and J are TRBV6-2 or TRBV6-3 and TRBJ2-3; 11 nucleotides agree with TRBD1. Germline V gene data show CDR1 as MNHEY and CDR2 as SVGEGT. J lost 2 bases, V lost 5 bases, and 9 bases had no gene match. The CDR3 runs to 17 residues. CDR3 sequence: CASSDPDRGLITDTQYF. In nucleotides, the CDR3 is TGTGCCAGCAGTGACCCGGACAGGGGGCTAATCACAGATACGCAGTATTTT.

The sample holds many counts of this clonotype. This chain links TRBV28 with TRBJ1-2; D remains ambiguous. The CDR3 has 10 amino acids. Deletions cut 8 bases from V and 5 bases from J, with 6 bases between. From germline, CDR1 is MDHEN and CDR2 SYDVKM. The chain's CDR3 is CASGEYGYTF. Here the CDR3 DNA reads TGTGCCAGCGGGGAGTATGGCTACACCTTC.

The chain employs TRBV12-3 or TRBV12-4 and TRBJ2-2, with 9 bases lining up with TRBD1. The CDR3 covers 17 residues. V shed 5 bases and J 5 bases; nucleotides not matched to a gene: 12. The CDR3: CASSPSLQGARTGELFF. CDR3 in DNA: TGTGCCAGCAGTCCCTCCTTACAGGGGGCACGTACCGGGGAGCTGTTTTTT.

In this sample, this clonotype turned up many times. The chain couples TRBV7-9 to TRBJ2-7, with TRBD1 as a possible D gene (5 bases). The ends were cut back, 7 bases at V and 3 bases at J, with 10 bases in the middle. Germline V gene data show CDR1 as SEHNR and CDR2 as FQNEAQ (reference sequence). The CDR3 has 12 residues. The CDR3 loop reads CASTDDSYEQYF. In DNA form, the CDR3 reads TGTGCCAGCACCGACGACAGCTACGAGCAGTACTTC. Using reference TRBV7-9 and TRBJ2-7 for the parts outside the CDR3, the full variable domain is DTGVSQNPRHKITKRGQNVTFRCDPISEHNRLYWYRQTLGQGPEFLTYFQNEAQLEKSRLLSDRFSAERPKGSFSTLEIQRTEQGDSAMYLCASTDDSYEQYFGPGTRLTVT.

This chain connects TRBV19 to TRBJ1-1; D may be TRBD1 (6 bases). V lost 7 bases and J 0 bases, leaving 18 bases between the germline ends. The CDR3 sequence is 16 residues long. Germline V lookup: CDR1 LNHDA, CDR2 SQIVND (reference sequence). The CDR3 loop reads CASIVGTHRVNTEAFF. In nucleotides, the CDR3 is TGTGCCAGTATAGTTGGGACCCACAGGGTGAACACTGAAGCTTTCTTT.

The chain carries TRBV20-1 and TRBJ1-1, with D unresolved. In germline, CDR1 is DFQATT, CDR2 SNEGSKA (reference sequence). The CDR3 has 13 residues. V shed 3 bases and J shed 0 bases, with 8 bases lying between them. CDR3 loop: CSARTSMNTEAFF. CDR3 sequence (DNA): TGCAGTGCTAGGACATCCATGAACACTGAAGCTTTCTTT.

This clonotype was detected a few times. V and J are TRBV4-1 and TRBJ2-5; 9 bases match TRBD1. The V gene's germline CDR1 is MGHRA and CDR2 YSYEKL. The CDR3 loop spans 15 amino acids. With 4 bases clipped from V and 6 bases from J, the junction kept 9 bases outside the gene matches. CDR3 region: CASSPTQGAEKTQYF. CDR3 in DNA: TGCGCCAGCAGCCCTACACAGGGGGCGGAGAAGACCCAGTACTTC.